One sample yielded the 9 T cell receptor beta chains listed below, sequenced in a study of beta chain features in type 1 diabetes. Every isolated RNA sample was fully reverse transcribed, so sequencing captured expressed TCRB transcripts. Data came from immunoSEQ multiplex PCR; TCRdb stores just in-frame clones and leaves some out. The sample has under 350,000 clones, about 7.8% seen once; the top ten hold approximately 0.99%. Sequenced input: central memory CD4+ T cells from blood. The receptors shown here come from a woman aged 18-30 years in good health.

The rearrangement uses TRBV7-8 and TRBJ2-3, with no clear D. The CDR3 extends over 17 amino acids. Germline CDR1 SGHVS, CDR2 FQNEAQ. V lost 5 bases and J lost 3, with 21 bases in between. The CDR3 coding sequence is TGTGCCAGCAGCCCAAAGGGTGTCACGGCCGTGACAGATACGCAGTATTTT. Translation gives CASSPKGVTAVTDTQYF.

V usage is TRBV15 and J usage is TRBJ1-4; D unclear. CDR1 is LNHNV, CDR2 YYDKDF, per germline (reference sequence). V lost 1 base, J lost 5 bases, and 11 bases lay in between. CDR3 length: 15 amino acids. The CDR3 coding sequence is TGTGCCACCAGCAGAGGAGGGATTACAAATGAAAAACTGTTTTTT. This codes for CATSRGGITNEKLFF.

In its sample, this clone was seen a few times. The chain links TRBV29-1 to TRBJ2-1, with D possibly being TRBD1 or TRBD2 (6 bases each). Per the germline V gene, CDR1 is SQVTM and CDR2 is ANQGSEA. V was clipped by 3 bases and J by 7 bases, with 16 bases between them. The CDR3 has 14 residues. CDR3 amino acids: CSVEGGLTSNEQFF. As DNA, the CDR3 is TGCAGCGTTGAGGGGGGCCTCACCTCTAATGAGCAGTTCTTC.

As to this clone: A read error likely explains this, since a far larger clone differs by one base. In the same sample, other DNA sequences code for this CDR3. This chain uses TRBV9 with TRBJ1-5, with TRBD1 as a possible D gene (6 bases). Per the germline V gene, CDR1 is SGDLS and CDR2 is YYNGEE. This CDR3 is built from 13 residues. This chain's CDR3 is CASSLGGSQPQHF. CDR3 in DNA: TGCGCCAGCAGCTTAGGGGGTAGCCAGCCCCAGCATTTT.

CDR3 sequence reads: CASSQESRGRNTDTQYF. In DNA, the CDR3 is TGTGCCAGCAGCCAAGAAAGTAGGGGACGGAACACAGATACGCAGTATTTT. The rearrangement links TRBV4-2 to TRBJ2-3, with D perhaps assigned TRBD1 or TRBD2 (5 bases each). CDR3 length: 17 residues. With 0 bases removed from V and 2 bases from J, the gap between germline ends came to 15 bases. Germline values: CDR1 LGHNA, CDR2 YNFKEQ.

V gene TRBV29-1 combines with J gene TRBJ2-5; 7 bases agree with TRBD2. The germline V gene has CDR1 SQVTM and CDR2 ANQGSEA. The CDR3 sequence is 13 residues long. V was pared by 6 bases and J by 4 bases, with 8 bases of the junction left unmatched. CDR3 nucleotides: TGCAGCGTGAGGCGGGGGTTAGGAGAGACCCAGTACTTC. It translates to CSVRRGLGETQYF. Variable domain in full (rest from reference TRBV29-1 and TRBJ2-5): SAVISQKPSRDICQRGTSLTIQCQVDSQVTMMFWYRQQPGQSLTLIATANQGSEATYESGFVIDKFPISRPNLTFSTLTVSNMSPEDSSIYLCSVRRGLGETQYFGPGTRLLVL.

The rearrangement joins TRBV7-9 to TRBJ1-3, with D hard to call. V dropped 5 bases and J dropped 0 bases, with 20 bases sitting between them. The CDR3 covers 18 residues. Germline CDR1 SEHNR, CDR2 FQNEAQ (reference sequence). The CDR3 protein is CASSIPRGRPDSGNTIYF. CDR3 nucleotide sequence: TGTGCCAGCAGCATCCCTCGTGGGAGGCCCGACTCTGGAAACACCATATATTTT.

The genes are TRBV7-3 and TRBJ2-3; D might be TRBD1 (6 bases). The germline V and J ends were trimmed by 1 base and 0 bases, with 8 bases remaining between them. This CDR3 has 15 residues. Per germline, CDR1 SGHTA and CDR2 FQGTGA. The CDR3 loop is CASSLNRASTDTQYF. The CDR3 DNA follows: TGTGCCAGCAGCTTAAACAGGGCTAGCACAGATACGCAGTATTTT.

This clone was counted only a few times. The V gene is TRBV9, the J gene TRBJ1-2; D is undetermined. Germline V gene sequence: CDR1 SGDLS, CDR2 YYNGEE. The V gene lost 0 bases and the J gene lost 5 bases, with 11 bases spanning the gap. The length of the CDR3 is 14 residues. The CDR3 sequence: CASSVDYGSYGYTF. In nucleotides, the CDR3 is TGTGCCAGCAGCGTAGATTACGGATCTTATGGCTACACCTTC.